Shown below are 7 T cell receptor beta chains from a single sample sequenced in a study of neurological immune-mediated disorders. From the 5' RACE reads, TCRdb called clonotypes with MiXCR, one entry per CDR3 protein. The data show 45,000 to 50,000 distinct CDR3 sequences, with 2.5% to 3.5% seen just once and roughly 15% held by the top ten. The sequenced sample was PBMCs. The receptors derive from a woman aged 50 to 65 with multiple sclerosis.

There are many counts of this clonotype. The chain has TRBV6-5 and TRBJ2-1, with D possibly matching TRBD2 (6 bases). Germline V lookup: CDR1 MNHEY, CDR2 SVGAGI. The CDR3 loop spans 15 amino acids. V shed 6 bases and J shed 2 bases, with 14 bases lying between them. This chain's CDR3 is CASRETGGAYNEQFF. The CDR3, as DNA: TGTGCCAGCAGAGAAACTGGAGGGGCCTACAATGAGCAGTTCTTC.

This clonotype was detected ten times or more. The chain carries TRBV11-2 and TRBJ1-2; no definite D call. In germline, CDR1 is SGHAT, CDR2 FQNNGV. V was shortened by 1 base and J by 0 bases, with 6 bases between the two germline ends. There are 14 residues in the CDR3. The CDR3 is CASSLVFPNYGYTF. CDR3 sequence (DNA): TGTGCCAGCAGCTTAGTTTTCCCTAACTATGGCTACACCTTC.

In this sample, this clonotype turned up many times. CDR3 nucleotides: TGCGCCAGCAGCTTGTATCGGGATTGGGAGACCCAGTACTTC. This codes for CASSLYRDWETQYF. This sequence joins TRBV5-1 and TRBJ2-5; a weak D match, TRBD2 (5 bases). This CDR3 has 14 amino acids. Germline-derived CDR1 and CDR2 are SGHRS and YFSETQ. V shed 1 base and J shed 5 bases, with 12 bases lying between them.

This clonotype appeared many times. V usage is TRBV4-2 and J usage is TRBJ2-1; 10 nucleotides match TRBD2. The germline V gene has CDR1 LGHNA and CDR2 YNFKEQ. This CDR3 contains 15 residues. The V and J ends lost 2 bases and 9 bases, in that order; junction bases with no gene match: 7. The CDR3 nucleotides are TGTGCCAGCAGCCAAAGGGGGACTAGCGTGGGTGAGCAGTTCTTC. Residues: CASSQRGTSVGEQFF.

This clonotype was recorded many times. The rearrangement joins TRBV5-5 to TRBJ2-6; the match to TRBD1 covers 8 bases. The CDR3 consists of 16 residues. The V gene's germline CDR1 is SGHKS and CDR2 YYEKEE (reference sequence). With V trimmed by 2 bases and J by 3 bases, 4 bases remained unmatched. CDR3 nucleotide sequence: TGTGCCAGCAGCTTAGGACAGGGTAATGGGGCCAACGTCCTGACTTTC. Its protein is CASSLGQGNGANVLTF.

In its sample, this clonotype was seen many times. The chain couples TRBV3-1 to TRBJ2-7; 7 positions match TRBD1. The CDR3 runs to 14 residues. The V segment lost 4 bases and the J segment 2 bases; nucleotides outside the gene matches: 5. Germline lookup yields CDR1 LGHDT and CDR2 YNNKEL (reference sequence). The CDR3 DNA sequence: TGTGCCAGCAGCCCGTCGGGACAGCCCTACGAGCAGTACTTC. It translates to CASSPSGQPYEQYF.

This clonotype was detected ten times or more. The chain carries TRBV7-2 and TRBJ2-3; D not resolved. The CDR3 loop spans 12 amino acids. Germline V CDR1 and CDR2: SGHTA, FQGNSA. V lost 2 bases and J 10 bases, leaving 10 bases between the germline ends. The CDR3 coding sequence is TGTGCCAGCAGCTTAAGGGAAAGTGCGCAGTATTTT. It specifies CASSLRESAQYF.